What follows are 18 T cell receptor beta chains derived from one specimen sequenced in a study of cytomegalovirus exposure and HLA in healthy donors. 13 Jbeta primers and 60 Vbeta primers were used for the PCR. Sequenced by immunoSEQ multiplex PCR; TCRdb stores in-frame clones only, minus some. The data contain 120,000 or so clones, roughly 80% of them seen just once; the ten biggest clones take up 1.2%. The sequenced sample consisted of PBMCs. The receptors come from a female donor in good health and CMV-seronegative.

As concerns this clone: Other DNA sequences of this sample code for an identical CDR3. The chain has TRBV9 and TRBJ2-1; TRBD2 might be the D (5 bases). Germline V CDR1 and CDR2: SGDLS, YYNGEE. This CDR3 spans 17 amino acids. Trimming left V 4 bases short and J 2 bases short, with 19 bases between. The CDR3: CASSLEASSTPYNEQFF. The CDR3, as DNA: TGTGCCAGCAGCCTAGAGGCTAGCTCGACGCCCTACAATGAGCAGTTCTTC.

The chain couples TRBV27 to TRBJ2-1; 9 bases line up with TRBD1. V lost 2 bases, J lost 2 bases, and 1 base stayed unmatched. The V gene's germline CDR1 is MNHEY and CDR2 SMNVEV (reference sequence). This CDR3 is built from 15 residues. CDR3: CASSLGTGTYNEQFF. CDR3 DNA sequence: TGTGCCAGCAGTTTAGGGACAGGGACCTACAATGAGCAGTTCTTC.

The J gene is TRBJ1-5, the V gene TRBV6-1, with no clear D. V lost 5 bases, J lost 7 bases, and 9 bases lay in between. CDR3 length: 12 amino acids. Germline-derived CDR1 and CDR2 are MNHNS and SASEGT. The CDR3 DNA follows: TGTGCCAGCAGTATCCTTGTCCAGCCCCAGCATTTT. Translating it yields CASSILVQPQHF.

The chain is built from TRBV9 and TRBJ1-2; no clear D gene. The germline CDR1 and CDR2 sequences are SGDLS and YYNGEE. V lost 0 bases and J 8 bases, leaving 8 bases between the germline ends. The CDR3 has 12 amino acids. CDR3 in DNA: TGTGCCAGCAGCGTAGACATGTACGGCTACACCTTC. Encoded protein: CASSVDMYGYTF. The variable domain in full, with the rest retrieved from reference TRBV9 and TRBJ1-2, is DSGVTQTPKHLITATGQRVTLRCSPRSGDLSVYWYQQSLDQGLQFLIQYYNGEERAKGNILERFSAQQFPDLHSELNLSSLELGDSALYFCASSVDMYGYTFGSGTRLTVV.

The rearrangement joins TRBV6-1 to TRBJ2-7, with TRBD2 matching 7 bases. The junction had 9 bases not matched to a gene; V was cut back by 7 bases and J by 3 bases. The germline CDR1 and CDR2 sequences are MNHNS and SASEGT. There are 14 residues in the CDR3. The CDR3 coding sequence is TGTGCCAGCACCCTACTAGCGCGATTCTACGAGCAGTACTTC. Translating it yields CASTLLARFYEQYF.

The rearrangement links TRBV6-1 to TRBJ1-1; 7 bases line up with TRBD1. This CDR3 spans 13 amino acids. Germline V CDR1 and CDR2: MNHNS, SASEGT. V gave up 7 bases and J gave up 5 bases; unmatched junction bases: 7. The CDR3 sequence is CASTRTGGTEAFF. CDR3 DNA: TGTGCCAGCACGAGGACAGGTGGGACTGAAGCTTTCTTT.

V is TRBV10-1 and J is TRBJ2-1; the match to TRBD1 covers 10 bases. Germline V lookup: CDR1 WNHNN, CDR2 SYGVQD (reference sequence). This CDR3 comprises 15 residues. V shed 6 bases and J 4 bases; nucleotides not matched to a gene: 6. The chain's CDR3 is CASSFDRGPYNEQFF. The CDR3 nucleotides read TGCGCCAGCAGCTTCGACAGGGGGCCTTACAATGAGCAGTTCTTC.

The V gene is TRBV5-1, the J gene TRBJ1-4, with TRBD1 as a possible D gene (5 bases). CDR3 length: 15 residues. Trimming shortened V by 4 bases and J by 0 bases, and 10 bases separated the two germline ends. Looked up from germline, CDR1 is SGHRS and CDR2 is YFSETQ. The CDR3: CASSGGAATNEKLFF. The CDR3 nucleotides read TGCGCCAGCAGCGGTGGGGCGGCAACTAATGAAAAACTGTTTTTT.

Only one count was recorded for this clone. The chain has TRBV7-2 and TRBJ2-7, with 10 positions matching TRBD2. Trimming removed 2 bases from V and 0 bases from J; junction bases left unmatched: 1. Germline lookup yields CDR1 SGHTA and CDR2 FQGNSA. The CDR3 totals 15 residues. As DNA, the CDR3 is TGTGCCAGCAGCTTAAGACTAGCGGGCTCCTACGAGCAGTACTTC. The encoded protein is CASSLRLAGSYEQYF.

The gene calls are TRBV27 and TRBJ2-1; 14 bases map to TRBD2. The V segment lost 6 bases and the J segment 6 bases; nucleotides outside the gene matches: 7. Germline lookup yields CDR1 MNHEY and CDR2 SMNVEV (reference sequence). CDR3 size: 16 residues. The CDR3 spells CASSRSGTSGGNEQFF. The CDR3 nucleotides read TGTGCCAGCAGCCGATCCGGGACTAGCGGGGGCAATGAGCAGTTCTTC.

In its sample, this clone was seen a few times. The V and J genes are TRBV5-1 and TRBJ2-7; D is perhaps TRBD1 (6 bases). The CDR3 runs to 17 residues. V lost 1 base to trimming and J lost 1 base, with 18 bases between them. CDR1 is SGHRS and CDR2 is YFSETQ in the germline V gene. The CDR3 nucleotides read TGCGCCAGCAGCTTGTCCCCACACAGGGATGCGTCCTACGAGCAGTACTTC. This translates into CASSLSPHRDASYEQYF.

Details on this clone: The junction departs from germline at one end; a sequencing error may be responsible. V and J are TRBV30 and TRBJ2-3; TRBD2 aligns across 7 bases. Germline CDR1 and CDR2: GTSNPN and SVGIG (reference sequence). The CDR3 consists of 15 residues. The CDR3, as DNA: TGTGCCTGGAGTGGTCAACCTTCGTCAAGCGGGACGAGACTTTTT. Translating gives CAWSGQPSSSGTRLF. The complete variable domain, with remaining parts taken from reference TRBV30 and TRBJ2-3, reads SQTIHQWPATLVQPVGSPLSLECTVEGTSNPNLYWYRQAAGRGLQLLFYSVGIGQISSEVPQNLSASRPQDRQFILSSKKLLLSDSGFYLCAWSGQPSSSGTRLFGPGTRLTVL.

The chain uses TRBV2 and TRBJ2-5; D is uncertain. CDR1 and CDR2 (germline): SNHLY, FYNNEI. Trimming removed 0 bases at V and 3 bases at J, with 8 bases between. The CDR3 length is 14 residues. The CDR3 loop reads CASSEAVPKETQYF. The CDR3 coding sequence is TGTGCCAGCAGTGAAGCGGTACCTAAAGAGACCCAGTACTTC.

The rearrangement joins TRBV4-1 to TRBJ2-1, with 10 bases matching TRBD2. CDR1 MGHRA and CDR2 YSYEKL come from the germline V gene. The CDR3 sequence is 19 residues long. The V and J ends lost 1 base and 4 bases, in that order; junction bases with no gene match: 13. DNA of the CDR3: TGCGCCAGCAGCCAAGCTTCGGGGCTAGCGGGAGTGAGATACAATGAGCAGTTCTTC. Protein sequence: CASSQASGLAGVRYNEQFF.

This clone has only a few counts. The gene calls are TRBV28 and TRBJ2-7; 11 bases are shared with TRBD1. Germline CDR1 is MDHEN and CDR2 is SYDVKM. The CDR3 contains 15 residues. The ends lost 6 bases at V and 4 bases at J; junction bases unmatched: 8. The CDR3 spells CASRPPGTGGYEQYF. In DNA form, the CDR3 reads TGTGCCAGCAGGCCGCCCGGGACAGGGGGGTACGAGCAGTACTTC.

The CDR3 sequence: CASSAGLNTEAFF. The CDR3 DNA is TGTGCCAGCAGCGCGGGGTTGAACACTGAAGCTTTCTTT. The V and J genes are TRBV11-2 and TRBJ1-1, with D hard to call. The germline V gene encodes CDR1 SGHAT and CDR2 FQNNGV. V was clipped by 5 bases and J by 0 bases, with 7 bases between them. The CDR3 totals 13 residues.

This clone was detected only a few times. The chain joins TRBV29-1 to TRBJ2-2, with a tentative D call TRBD1 (5 bases). Germline loops: CDR1 SQVTM, CDR2 ANQGSEA. V lost 4 bases and J lost 5, with 17 bases in between. The CDR3 sequence is 15 residues long. The CDR3 sequence is CSVVSTDTSTGELFF. DNA for the CDR3: TGCAGCGTTGTTAGTACGGACACCTCAACCGGGGAGCTGTTTTTT.

CDR3 sequence reads: CASRRLTGLHYEQYF. CDR3 in DNA: TGTGCCAGCAGGCGACTGACAGGGCTTCACTACGAGCAGTACTTC. The genes are TRBV6-5 and TRBJ2-7; TRBD1 aligns across 7 bases. After removal of 6 bases from V and 3 bases from J, the junction contained 11 bases not matched to a gene. CDR3 length: 15 residues. Germline V lookup: CDR1 MNHEY, CDR2 SVGAGI.